This entry is about one T cell receptor beta chain. The antigen it recognizes is unknown. No much larger clone exists at a distance of one base, and base qualities are not known. A single peripheral blood draw of about 116 mL on average was collected from each donor into heparinised tubes. A BD FACSAria II was used to sort naive, central memory, regulatory and stem cell-like memory CD4+ T cells with a panel that included CD45RO, CCR7, CD25, CD127, CD95 and CD27. All sorted populations exceeded 95% purity. PBMCs were separated immediately by Lymphoprep density gradient centrifugation and were stained directly, without being cultured. Samples were stained and sorted in pairs, with one healthy donor and one patient per experiment, so that batch effects were minimized. The sample is drawn from a study of beta chain features in type 1 diabetes (dated by TCRdb to the late 2010s). About the investigation overall: Mean age, gender distribution, total cell number and subset yield were not different between patients and healthy donors. A total of some 100,000,000 sorted cells were examined across all samples, and a strong correlation was observed between cell number per subset and RNA yield. The study compared the TCRB repertoires of sorted circulating CD4+ T cell subsets in recently diagnosed type 1 diabetes patients with those in matched healthy donors. Naive and central memory subsets were obtained from all 30 or so donors, but regulatory and stem cell-like memory subsets were isolated from only 8 patients and 8 healthy donors. The paper's findings and limits, for the study overall: PCR might favor shorter templates, but patient and control samples were amplified and corrected together, so any skew would affect both groups equally. At VDJ recombination sites, type 1 diabetes patients had fewer insertions and more deleted nucleotides, which implies abnormalities in thymic rearrangement. Type 1 diabetes patients showed a moderate but significant shortening of TCRB CDR3 length in all four CD4+ subsets. Because the HLA sub-analyses included only small numbers of individuals, any influence of HLA type on TCRB rearrangement was left unresolved. The naive, central memory and regulatory TCRB repertoires appeared to resemble one another more closely among patients than among healthy donors. Because cDNA was sequenced instead of genomic DNA, highly expressing activated cells could be over-represented, though the groups showed no difference in activation or CD3 levels.

The entire amount of isolated RNA was reverse transcribed using the High Capacity cDNA Reverse Transcription Kit, so the sequenced TCRB transcripts were expressed ones. Naive, central memory and regulatory T cell samples underwent deep immunoSEQ sequencing, averaging around 4 million total reads per sample. After sorted cells were lysed in RLT buffer, RNA was extracted with DNase-treated RNeasy Micro or Mini kits, with the choice depending on cell number. To prevent cross-contamination, every cell subset was processed on its own, while patient and healthy donor samples were processed together. Using the immunoSEQ multiplex PCR, TCRB sequences were amplified from cDNA into 87-bp fragments spanning the CDR3 region. Sequencing of the amplicons was performed on the Illumina HiSeq platform. Per the original workflow: PCR bias was corrected computationally using synthetic template baselines, and reads within Hamming distance 2 were collapsed, with unmergeable singletons discarded. Reads were aligned to IMGT to assign V, D and J genes, CDR3 length, and insertions or deletions at six rearrangement sites. Within each subset, clonotype counts were normalized to the number of sorted cells before true diversity and Gini coefficients were calculated with the tcR R package. Repertoire sharing was quantified using the overlap coefficient calculated on TCRB nucleotide sequences. Out-of-frame TCRB sequences from naive cells were analyzed as a proxy for the pre-selection repertoire. The source is immuneACCESS, and TCRdb retained only in-frame sequences with V and J called. Part of the clones is not carried over; for the studies checked, unresolved V genes explain less than half of this, and the remainder is unexplained. Clonal size and the V and J genes are those of that table, whereas D and trimming came from the DNA. The sample includes just over 600,000 clones, with around a sixth observed a single time. The top ten clones comprise 0.07% to 0.095% of the sample.

The receptor's source is a man in his late teens or twenties in good health. The sequenced sample consisted of naive CD4+ T cells from blood. The cell subset or site label, as the study defines it: true naive CD4+ T cells.

CDR3 reads: CASSPLRGTPHEQYF. The DNA is as follows: TGTGCCAGCAGTCCACTCCGGGGAACCCCCCACGAGCAGTACTTC. The chain couples TRBV27 to TRBJ2-7; the best D guess is TRBD2, with 5 bases matching. The V end loses 5 bases and the J end loses 5 bases, and a stretch of 19 bases separates them. The germline V gene (reference sequence) provides CDR1 MNHEY and CDR2 SMNVEV. The CDR3 numbers 15 residues from cysteine through phenylalanine. The read is trimmed to its CDR3 DNA, 45 bases read in frame from base 1.